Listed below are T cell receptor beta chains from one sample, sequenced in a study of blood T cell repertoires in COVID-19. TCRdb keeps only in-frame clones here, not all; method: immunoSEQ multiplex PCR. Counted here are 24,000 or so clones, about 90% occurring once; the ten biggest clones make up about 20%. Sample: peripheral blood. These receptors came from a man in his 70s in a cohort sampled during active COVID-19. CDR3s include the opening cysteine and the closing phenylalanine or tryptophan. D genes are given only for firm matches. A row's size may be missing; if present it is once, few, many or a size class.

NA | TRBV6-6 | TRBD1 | CASTSPTGHTF
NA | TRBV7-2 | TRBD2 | CASSSGTSYNEQFF
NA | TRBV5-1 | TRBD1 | CASSGPGQSSGANVLTF
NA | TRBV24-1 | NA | CATSDRTRSQQYF
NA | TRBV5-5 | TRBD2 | CASSVAGGPYEQYF
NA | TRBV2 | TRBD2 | CASSPGGLEEQFF
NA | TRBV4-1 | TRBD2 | CASSQRTSGRGSTGELFF
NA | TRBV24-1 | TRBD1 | CATSDPGTGSNIQYF
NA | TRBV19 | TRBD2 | CASSLSSGRQQETQYF
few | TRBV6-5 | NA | CASYSKVYTF
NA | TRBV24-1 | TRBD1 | CATSDLPGQGAGAGELFF
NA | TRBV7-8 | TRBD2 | CASSSERGSSYEQYF
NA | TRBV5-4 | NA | CASSLSRQGNYGYTF
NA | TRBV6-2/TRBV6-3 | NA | CASSFAHTEAFF
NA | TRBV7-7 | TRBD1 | CASSSGQGNEQYF
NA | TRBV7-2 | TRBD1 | CASSPRDRVYEQFF
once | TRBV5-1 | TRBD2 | CASSRGGDYEQYF
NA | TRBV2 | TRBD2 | CASILRGAGGYNEQFF
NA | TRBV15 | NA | CATSRVSSVTQYF
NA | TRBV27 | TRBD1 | CASSLWDSGSDTEAFF
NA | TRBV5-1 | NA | CASSLAGVNGETQYF
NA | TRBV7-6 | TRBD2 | CASSFGSGGEREFF
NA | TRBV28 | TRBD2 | CASKPTSGGTYEQYF
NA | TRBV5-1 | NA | CASRRDGGLSYEQYF
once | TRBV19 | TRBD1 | CASSGQAYNSPLHF
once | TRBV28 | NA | CASSLRGEAFF
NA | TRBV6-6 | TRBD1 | CASEAVDRTTDTQYF
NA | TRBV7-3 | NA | CASSLPDSDNEQFF
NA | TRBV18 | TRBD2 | CASSPFSGSSYEQYF
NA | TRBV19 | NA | CASTSVNSGANVLTF
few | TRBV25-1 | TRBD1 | CASRGQESSYNSPLHF
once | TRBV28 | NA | CASSLLQGEAFF
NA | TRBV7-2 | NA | CASSANSVGTEAFF
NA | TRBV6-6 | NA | CASSFRNRERGAFF
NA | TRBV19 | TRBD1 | CASSSGQGIYNEQFF
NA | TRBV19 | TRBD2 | CASSYGGLAGGKETQYF
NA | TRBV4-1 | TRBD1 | CASSQEGQLYGYTF
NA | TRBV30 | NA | CAWNPRGKGTDTQYF
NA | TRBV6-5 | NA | CASSYSIGHLGNTIYF